This passage covers 3 T cell receptor beta chains from one sample sequenced in a study of PD-L1 blockade in urothelial cancer (dated by TCRdb to about 2017). Libraries were constructed by the immunoSEQ multiplex PCR assay. This is the immuneACCESS table as TCRdb keeps it, with only in-frame sequences that have V and J called. A part of the clones is gone; compared with another copy, unresolved V genes explain less than half, and the rest is unexplained. Here the sample has about 88,000 clones; approximately 90% occur a single time. Around 10% of the sample goes to the ten largest clones. This specimen was PBMCs, taken around atezolizumab (anti-PD-L1) treatment. These receptors all stem from a man in his 60s with urothelial cancer.

The V gene is TRBV27, the J gene TRBJ2-1; 9 bases agree with TRBD2. CDR1 and CDR2 from the germline V gene are MNHEY and SMNVEV (reference sequence). V shed 5 bases, J shed 0 bases, and the junction held 5 bases outside the gene matches. The CDR3 is 16 amino acids. The CDR3 DNA is TGTGCCAGCAGTGCACAGACTAGCGGCTCCTACAATGAGCAGTTCTTC. This translates into CASSAQTSGSYNEQFF.

The V call is TRBV28, the J call TRBJ2-7; D is uncertain. The CDR3 runs 14 residues. CDR1 MDHEN and CDR2 SYDVKM come from the germline V gene. V lost 3 bases and J 5 bases, leaving 14 bases between the germline ends. CDR3 sequence: CASSFSRERDEQYF. The DNA for the CDR3 is TGTGCCAGCAGTTTTAGTCGCGAACGCGACGAGCAGTACTTC.

The chain employs TRBV14 and TRBJ2-1; 9 bases are a match to TRBD2. The V and J ends lost 2 bases and 7 bases, in that order; junction bases with no gene match: 6. Germline-derived CDR1 and CDR2 are SGHDN and FVKESK. The CDR3 consists of 15 residues. CDR3: CASSQPGLALNEQFF. CDR3 in DNA: TGTGCCAGCAGCCAACCGGGACTAGCTTTAAATGAGCAGTTCTTC.